Given below is one T cell receptor (beta chain) in context. The data belong to a study of control samples from healthy donors and cancer patients. Assay: immunoSEQ multiplex PCR; the TCRdb copy retains only in-frame clones and omits some. Of over 100,000 clones in the sample, more than 80% were seen once. Sequenced input: blood. The receptor was isolated from a man aged 35 to 55 in good health.

The CDR3: CASSDLAGTAGELFF. In DNA, the CDR3 is TGTGCCAGCTCAGACTTAGCGGGGACGGCCGGGGAGCTGTTTTTT. The rearrangement links TRBV18 to TRBJ2-2; 8 nucleotides match TRBD2. Germline trimming cut 5 bases from V and 6 bases from J; bases unmatched to any gene: 8. Per the germline V gene, CDR1 is KGHSH and CDR2 is LQKENI. CDR3 length: 15 amino acids.